The sequence of this TCR beta chain was determined in a study of blood T cells in healthy people across ages. CDR3 size: 15 residues. Germline V gene data show CDR1 as SGHTA and CDR2 as FQGNSA. Each sample had at least 6 million PBMCs isolated. A J-beta primer mix and a sample-barcoded 5' primer were used in a second PCR of roughly 6 to 11 cycles. There were at least 3 million CDR3-containing paired-end reads obtained from each sample. TCRdb ran MiXCR on the 5' RACE reads and lists one entry per CDR3 protein. The sample carries about 780,000 distinct CDR3 sequences, about 26% recorded once. These data were also reused for a study on T cells of mothers and their children.

This clonotype was obtained from a boy between 10 and 17 years old in good health. The genes are TRBV7-2 and TRBJ2-5; TRBD2 might be the D (6 bases). TRBJ2-1 matches the DNA end more closely, so the J call is doubtful. The sequencing sample was made of blood. The CDR3 spells CASSRPGVDDNEQFF. CDR3 coding DNA: TGTGCCAGCAGCCGACCGGGGGTGGACGACAATGAGCAGTTCTTC.